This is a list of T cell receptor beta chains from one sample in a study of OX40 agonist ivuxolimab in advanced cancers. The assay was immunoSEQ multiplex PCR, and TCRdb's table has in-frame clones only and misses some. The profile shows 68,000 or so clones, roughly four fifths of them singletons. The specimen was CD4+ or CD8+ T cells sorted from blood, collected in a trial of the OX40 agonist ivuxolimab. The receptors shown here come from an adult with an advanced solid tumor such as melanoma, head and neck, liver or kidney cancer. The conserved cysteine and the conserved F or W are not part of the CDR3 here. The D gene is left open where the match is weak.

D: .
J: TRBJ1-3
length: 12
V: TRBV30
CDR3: AWSSLSSGNTIY

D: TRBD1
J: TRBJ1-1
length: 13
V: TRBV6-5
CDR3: ASSYSDRGDTEAF

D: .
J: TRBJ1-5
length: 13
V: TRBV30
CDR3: AWSVSGHSNQPQH

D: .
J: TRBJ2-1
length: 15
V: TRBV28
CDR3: ASSTARTGRAYNEQF

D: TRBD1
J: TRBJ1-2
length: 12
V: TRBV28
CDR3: ASSLTGGEYGYT

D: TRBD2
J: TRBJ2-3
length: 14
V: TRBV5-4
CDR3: ASSLASGASQDTQY

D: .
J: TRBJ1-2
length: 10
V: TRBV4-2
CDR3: ASSQEGFGYT

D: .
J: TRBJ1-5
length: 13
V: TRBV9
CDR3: ASSVGTIGNQPQH

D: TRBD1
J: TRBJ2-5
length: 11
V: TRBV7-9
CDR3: ASTGQGQETQY

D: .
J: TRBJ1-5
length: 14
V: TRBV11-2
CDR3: ASSPRSGGSNQPQH

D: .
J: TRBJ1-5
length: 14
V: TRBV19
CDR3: ASSPRGQGSNQPQH

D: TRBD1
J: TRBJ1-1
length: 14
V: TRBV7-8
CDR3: ASSLNAGWDRGQAF

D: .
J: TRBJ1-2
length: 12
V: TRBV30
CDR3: AWSVGVRDYGYT

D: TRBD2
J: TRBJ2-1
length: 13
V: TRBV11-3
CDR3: ASSLLAGSYNEQF

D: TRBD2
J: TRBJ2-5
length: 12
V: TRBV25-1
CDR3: ASSLAGGRETQY

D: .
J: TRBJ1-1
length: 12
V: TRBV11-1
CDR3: ASSLRAEGTEAF

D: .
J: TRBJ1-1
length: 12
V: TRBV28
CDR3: ASRGGQLNTEAF

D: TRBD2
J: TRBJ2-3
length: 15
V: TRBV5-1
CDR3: ASSLTSSGRGGDTQY

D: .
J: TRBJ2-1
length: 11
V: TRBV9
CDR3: ASSVNPYNEQF

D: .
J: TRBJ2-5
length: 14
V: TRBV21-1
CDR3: ASSKWPGQGQETQY

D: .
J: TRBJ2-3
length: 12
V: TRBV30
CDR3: AWKGVLGTDTQY

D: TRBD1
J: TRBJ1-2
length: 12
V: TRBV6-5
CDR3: ASSSKDRGQGYT

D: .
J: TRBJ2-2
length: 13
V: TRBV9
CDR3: ASSVGVANTGELF

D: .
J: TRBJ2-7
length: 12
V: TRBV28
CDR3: ASSFPQIHYEQY

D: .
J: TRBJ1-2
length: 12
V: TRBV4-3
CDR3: ASSQGQINYGYT

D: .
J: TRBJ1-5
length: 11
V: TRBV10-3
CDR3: AISRQGNQPQH

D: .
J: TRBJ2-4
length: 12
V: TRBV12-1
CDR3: ASSLQGGANIQY

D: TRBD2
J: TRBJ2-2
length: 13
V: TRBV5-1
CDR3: ASSLVLADTGELF

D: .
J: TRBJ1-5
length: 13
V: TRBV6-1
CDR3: ASSEYRGGNQPQH

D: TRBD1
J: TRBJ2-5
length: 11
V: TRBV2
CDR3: ASVGQGRETQY

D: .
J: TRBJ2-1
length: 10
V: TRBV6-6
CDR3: ATRAGDNEQF

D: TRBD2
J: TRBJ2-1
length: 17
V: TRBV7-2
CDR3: ASSLPTGGLAGAYNEQF

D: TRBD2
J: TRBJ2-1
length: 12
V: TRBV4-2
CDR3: ASSQDTGLDEQF

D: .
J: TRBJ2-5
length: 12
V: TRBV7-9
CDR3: ASSEGGLQEAQY

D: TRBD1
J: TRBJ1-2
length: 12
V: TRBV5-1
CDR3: ASNPGTGAYGYT

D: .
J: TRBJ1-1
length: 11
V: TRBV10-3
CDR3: ATLSRGDTEAF

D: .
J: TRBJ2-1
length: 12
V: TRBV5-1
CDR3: ASSLEGARNEQF

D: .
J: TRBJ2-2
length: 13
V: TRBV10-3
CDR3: AISGEAPNTGELF

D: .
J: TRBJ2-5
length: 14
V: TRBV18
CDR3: ASSPGATRALETQY

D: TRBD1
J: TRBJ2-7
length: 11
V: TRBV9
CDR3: ASSVDSGGEQY

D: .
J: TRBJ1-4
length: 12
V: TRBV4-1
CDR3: ASGARGLREKLF

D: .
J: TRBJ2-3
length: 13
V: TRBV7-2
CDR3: ASSLLTGGTDTQY

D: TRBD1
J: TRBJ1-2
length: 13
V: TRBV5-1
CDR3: ASSPRTGGVYGYT

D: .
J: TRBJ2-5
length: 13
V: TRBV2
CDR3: ASSNDRFSQETQY

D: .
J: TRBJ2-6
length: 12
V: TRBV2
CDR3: ASSGLAGANVLT

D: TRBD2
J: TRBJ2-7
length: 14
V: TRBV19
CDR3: ASSKNGASGSYEQY

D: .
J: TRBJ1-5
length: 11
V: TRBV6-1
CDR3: ASSEYRDQPQH

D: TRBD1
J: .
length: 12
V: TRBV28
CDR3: ASSTPDRSDEQY